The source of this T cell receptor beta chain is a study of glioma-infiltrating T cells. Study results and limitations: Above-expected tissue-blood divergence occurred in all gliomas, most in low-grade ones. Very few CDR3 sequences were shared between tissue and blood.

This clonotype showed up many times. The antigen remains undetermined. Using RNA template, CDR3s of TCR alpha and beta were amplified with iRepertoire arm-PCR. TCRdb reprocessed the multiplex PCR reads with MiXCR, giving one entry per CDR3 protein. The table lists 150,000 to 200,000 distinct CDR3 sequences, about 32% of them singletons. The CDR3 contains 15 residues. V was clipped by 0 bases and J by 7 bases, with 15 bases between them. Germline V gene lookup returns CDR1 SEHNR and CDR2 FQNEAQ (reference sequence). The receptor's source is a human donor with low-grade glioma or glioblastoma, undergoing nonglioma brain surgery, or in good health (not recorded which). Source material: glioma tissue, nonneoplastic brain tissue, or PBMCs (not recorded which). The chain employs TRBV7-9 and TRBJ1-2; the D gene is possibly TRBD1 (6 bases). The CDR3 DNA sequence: TGTGCCAGCAGCTTAGCTAACAGGGCGGCGTCTGGCTACACCTTC. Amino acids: CASSLANRAASGYTF. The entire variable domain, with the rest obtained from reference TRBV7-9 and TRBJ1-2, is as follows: DTGVSQNPRHKITKRGQNVTFRCDPISEHNRLYWYRQTLGQGPEFLTYFQNEAQLEKSRLLSDRFSAERPKGSFSTLEIQRTEQGDSAMYLCASSLANRAASGYTFGSGTRLTVV.